This T cell receptor beta chain was identified in a study of human T cells and chemical hapten exposure. On the study more broadly: Upper back patch tests used 0.01% DPC, scored after 6 days.

V lost 3 bases and J 0 bases, leaving 7 bases between the germline ends. This CDR3 comprises 14 residues. Germline values: CDR1 WSHSY, CDR2 SAAADI. Notes on the study in general: Each of the donors had alopecia, so their immune responses may not resemble those of healthy people. Compared with pre-sensitization or healthy control sets, expanded TCRs clustered more.

As regards this clonotype: Its antigen is not known.

A single record per CDR3 protein comes from TCRdb applying MiXCR to the RACE reads. Among some 99,000 distinct CDR3 sequences, more than 7% were seen once, and the ten largest hold 3.1%. This sample's time point: patch test 2, 6 weeks after DPC sensitization. Treatment indicated: therapeutic diphenylcyclopropenone sensitization with weekly scalp DPC. Before extraction, the whole blood was not fractionated, and total RNA was taken from it. This receptor was taken from a woman between 40 and 50 years old with alopecia areata. Some clones in this sample may be carry-over from other donors' samples. The chain links TRBV10-2 to TRBJ2-3, with D tentatively TRBD2 (6 bases). This specimen was whole blood, taken in connection with sensitization to the hapten diphenylcyclopropenone (DPC). The CDR3 spells CASSDTSSTDTQYF. Here the CDR3 DNA reads TGCGCCAGCAGTGACACTAGCAGCACAGATACGCAGTATTTT.